Below, 18 T cell receptor beta chains from the same sample are listed, as sequenced in a study of T cells in Graves' hyperthyroidism and ophthalmopathy. The source material, RNA transcripts, was used to amplify TCR beta CDR3 regions. Primed by the HTBI set, a first-round RT-PCR was run on the TCR CDR3. TCRdb processed the multiplex PCR reads anew with MiXCR; each CDR3 protein has one entry. The sample has about 200,000 distinct CDR3 sequences, roughly 15% seen once. Sequenced input: blood. The receptors come from a man aged 50-59 years with Graves' hyperthyroidism.

The chain joins TRBV7-2 to TRBJ2-2, with TRBD2 matching over 7 bases. V lost 4 bases, J lost 7 bases, and 3 bases stayed unmatched. The CDR3 runs to 13 residues. Germline CDR1 is SGHTA and CDR2 is FQGNSA. CDR3 nucleotide sequence: TGTGCCAGCAGCTATTGGACTAGCGGGGAGCTGTTTTTT. It encodes CASSYWTSGELFF.

This clonotype was counted between two and nine times. The J gene is TRBJ2-7, the V gene TRBV7-9, with TRBD2 matching 9 bases. This CDR3 is 16 amino acids long. After removal of 5 bases from V and 3 bases from J, the junction contained 11 bases not matched to a gene. Germline V gene sequence: CDR1 SEHNR, CDR2 FQNEAQ (reference sequence). The CDR3 reads CASSTPRGSGSYEQYF. In nucleotides, the CDR3 is TGTGCCAGCAGCACACCCCGGGGTAGCGGGAGCTACGAGCAGTACTTC.

A remark on this clonotype: Possible read error: a much larger clone is one base away. This chain uses TRBV5-1 with TRBJ1-1; D is uncertain. The CDR3 loop spans 13 amino acids. CDR1 is SGHRS and CDR2 is YFSETQ in the germline V gene. CDR3 bases: TGCGTCAGCAGCATAGTTCCGAACACTGAAGCTTTCTTT. It yields the protein CVSSIVPNTEAFF.

The V call is TRBV24-1, the J call TRBJ2-5, with TRBD1 as a possible D gene (6 bases). CDR1 and CDR2 (germline): KGHDR, SFDVKD. This CDR3 contains 13 residues. V lost 7 bases and J lost 3, with 11 bases in between. CDR3 residues: CATRDSRKETQYF. The DNA for the CDR3 is TGTGCCACCAGGGACAGCCGGAAAGAGACCCAGTACTTC.

The chain joins TRBV6-2 or TRBV6-3 to TRBJ1-1; tentative D call: TRBD1 (6 bases). Germline V CDR1 and CDR2: MNHEY, SVGEGT. This CDR3 has 13 residues. Trimming cost V 7 bases and J 8 bases, with 17 bases left between them. CDR3 loop: CASMDSLKSEAFF. CDR3 bases: TGTGCCAGCATGGACAGCCTAAAATCGGAAGCTTTCTTT.

This clonotype was observed many times. V gene TRBV20-1 combines with J gene TRBJ2-3; D gene uncertain. The germline CDR1 and CDR2 sequences are DFQATT and SNEGSKA (reference sequence). This CDR3 is 15 amino acids long. V lost 3 bases and J 1 base, leaving 14 bases between the germline ends. CDR3 DNA: TGCAGTGCTAGTTCGGTGGGCGGAGGCACAGATACGCAGTATTTT. Protein product: CSASSVGGGTDTQYF.

This clonotype was counted ten times or more. The chain uses TRBV7-9 and TRBJ2-7; maybe TRBD1 (5 bases). CDR3 length: 14 residues. Trimming took 5 bases from V and 0 from J, leaving 11 bases between them. Germline values: CDR1 SEHNR, CDR2 FQNEAQ (reference sequence). The CDR3 bases are TGTGCCAGCAGCCCCCGCAGGGCCTCCTACGAGCAGTACTTC. It yields the protein CASSPRRASYEQYF.

This clonotype was detected ten times or more. The chain employs TRBV30 and TRBJ1-1; no clear D gene. CDR1 and CDR2 from the germline V gene are GTSNPN and SVGIG (reference sequence). Trimming took off 0 bases at V and 5 bases at J, with 13 bases between the two ends. The CDR3 contains 14 residues. The CDR3 is CAWSVGRVRTEAFF. Written as DNA, the CDR3 is TGTGCCTGGAGTGTAGGTAGGGTCAGGACTGAAGCTTTCTTT.

This chain uses TRBV12-3 or TRBV12-4 with TRBJ2-2, with D perhaps matching TRBD2 (6 bases). The germline V and J ends were trimmed by 7 bases and 0 bases, with 12 bases remaining between them. The CDR3 contains 15 residues. CDR3 sequence reads: CASTPEGPNTGELFF. CDR3 nucleotide sequence: TGTGCCAGCACACCGGAGGGGCCGAACACCGGGGAGCTGTTTTTT.

The chain recombines TRBV2 with TRBJ1-2; 10 bases map to TRBD1. The germline CDR1 and CDR2 sequences are SNHLY and FYNNEI. The CDR3 runs to 15 residues. Trimming removed 5 bases from V and 5 bases from J; junction bases left unmatched: 8. The chain's CDR3 is CASSQKGQGIYGYTF. The CDR3 coding sequence is TGTGCCAGCAGTCAAAAGGGACAGGGGATTTATGGCTACACCTTC.

The chain couples TRBV14 to TRBJ2-7; no reliable D call. This CDR3 is 13 amino acids long. V was cut by 1 base and J by 3 bases, with 7 bases left in between. Per germline, CDR1 SGHDN and CDR2 FVKESK. The chain's CDR3 is CASSQGHIYEQYF. The CDR3 bases are TGTGCCAGCAGCCAAGGACACATCTACGAGCAGTACTTC.

A few counts support this clonotype. The rearrangement uses TRBV2 and TRBJ1-2; D may be TRBD1 (5 bases). The CDR3 has 14 residues. Germline-derived CDR1 and CDR2 are SNHLY and FYNNEI. V was pared by 6 bases and J by 4 bases, with 15 bases between. The CDR3 DNA sequence: TGTGCCAGCAGCGCCACGGGGCGCGGCTATGGCTACACCTTC. Its translation is CASSATGRGYGYTF.

This clonotype was observed many times. The chain couples TRBV28 to TRBJ2-3; D gene uncertain. CDR1 is MDHEN, CDR2 SYDVKM, per germline. This CDR3 has 13 residues. V was cut by 6 bases and J by 0 bases, with 7 bases left in between. CDR3: CASRASSTDTQYF. CDR3 bases: TGTGCCAGCAGAGCGTCTAGCACAGATACGCAGTATTTT.

The chain recombines TRBV4-1 with TRBJ2-2; no clear D gene. Trimming stripped 1 base from V and 7 bases from J, with 13 bases between. This CDR3 region has 15 residues. Germline CDR1 reads MGHRA; CDR2 reads YSYEKL. CDR3 DNA sequence: TGCGCCAGCAGCCAAGTCAAGCAGATCATCGGGGAGCTGTTTTTT. Its protein product is CASSQVKQIIGELFF.

Ten or more counts support this clonotype. The chain combines TRBV5-1 with TRBJ2-1; possible D gene TRBD1, 6 bases. CDR3 size: 14 residues. Trimming shortened V by 7 bases and J by 0 bases, and 11 bases separated the two germline ends. Per germline, CDR1 SGHRS and CDR2 YFSETQ. The CDR3: CASQTGLSYNEQFF. Here the CDR3 DNA reads TGCGCCAGCCAGACAGGCCTCTCCTACAATGAGCAGTTCTTC.

This clonotype has ten or more counts. V gene TRBV11-1 combines with J gene TRBJ2-1; no firm D call. The CDR3 is 12 amino acids. Trimming stripped 0 bases from V and 6 bases from J, with 3 bases between. CDR1 SGHAT and CDR2 FQDESV come from the germline V gene (reference sequence). Written as DNA, the CDR3 is TGTGCCAGCAGCTTAGCTCGCAATGAGCAGTTCTTC. Its protein is CASSLARNEQFF. Supplemented by reference TRBV11-1 and TRBJ2-1, the full variable domain reads EAEVAQSPRYKITEKSQAVAFWCDPISGHATLYWYRQILGQGPELLVQFQDESVVDDSQLPKDRFSAERLKGVDSTLKIQPAELGDSAMYLCASSLARNEQFFGPGTRLTVL.

V is TRBV3-1 and J is TRBJ2-1, with D perhaps matching TRBD1 (6 bases). CDR1 and CDR2 (germline): LGHDT, YNNKEL (reference sequence). CDR3 length: 14 amino acids. V was cut by 1 base and J by 8 bases, with 12 bases left in between. The DNA of the CDR3 is TGTGCCAGCAGCCAAGCCGGGACATCCCATGAGCAGTTCTTC. Protein sequence: CASSQAGTSHEQFF.

Of note for this clonotype: One base away lies a much larger clone, so this may be a sequencing read error. V is TRBV28 and J is TRBJ2-7, with TRBD2 identical over 11 bases. The CDR3 totals 15 residues. CDR1 MDHEN and CDR2 SYDVKM come from the germline V gene. In nucleotides, the CDR3 is TGTGCCAGCAGTGATACTAGCGGGAGTCCCTACAAGCAGTACTTC. This translates into CASSDTSGSPYKQYF. Full variable domain (remainder filled in from reference TRBV28 and TRBJ2-7): DVKVTQSSRYLVKRTGEKVFLECVQDMDHENMFWYRQDPGLGLRLIYFSYDVKMKEKGDIPEGYSVSREKKERFSLILESASTNQTSMYLCASSDTSGSPYKQYFGPGTRLTVT.